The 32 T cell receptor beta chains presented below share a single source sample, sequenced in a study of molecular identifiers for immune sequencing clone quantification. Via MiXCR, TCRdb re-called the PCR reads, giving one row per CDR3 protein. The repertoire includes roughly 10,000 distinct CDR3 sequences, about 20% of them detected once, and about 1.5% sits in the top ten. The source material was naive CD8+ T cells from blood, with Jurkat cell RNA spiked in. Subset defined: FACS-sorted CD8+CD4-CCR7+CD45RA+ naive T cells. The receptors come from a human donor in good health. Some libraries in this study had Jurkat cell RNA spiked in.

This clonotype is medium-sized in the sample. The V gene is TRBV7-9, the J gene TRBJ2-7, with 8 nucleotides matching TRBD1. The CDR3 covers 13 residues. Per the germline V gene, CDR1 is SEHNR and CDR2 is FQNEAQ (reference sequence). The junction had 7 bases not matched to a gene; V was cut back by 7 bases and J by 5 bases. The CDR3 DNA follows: TGTGCCAGCACTAAACAGGGGGACAACGAGCAGTACTTC. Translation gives CASTKQGDNEQYF.

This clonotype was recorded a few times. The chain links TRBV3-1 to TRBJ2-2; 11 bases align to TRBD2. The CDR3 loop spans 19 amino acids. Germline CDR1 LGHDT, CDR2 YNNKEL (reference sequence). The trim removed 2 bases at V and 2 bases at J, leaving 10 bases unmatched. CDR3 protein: CASSQTYGTSGPNTGELFF. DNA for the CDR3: TGTGCCAGCAGCCAAACCTACGGGACTAGCGGACCTAACACCGGGGAGCTGTTTTTT.

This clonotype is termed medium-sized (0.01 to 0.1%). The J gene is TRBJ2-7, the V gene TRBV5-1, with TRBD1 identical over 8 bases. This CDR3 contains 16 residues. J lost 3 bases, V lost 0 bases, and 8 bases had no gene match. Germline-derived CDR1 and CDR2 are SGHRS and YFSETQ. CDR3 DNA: TGCGCCAGCAGCTTGGGCAGGACAGGGAACTTCTACGAGCAGTACTTC. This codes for CASSLGRTGNFYEQYF.

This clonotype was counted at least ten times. Here the CDR3 reads CASSLTGGTGELFF. The DNA of the CDR3 is TGTGCCAGCAGCCTCACGGGGGGCACCGGGGAGCTGTTTTTT. The rearrangement uses TRBV7-9 and TRBJ2-2; 7 nucleotides align to TRBD2. With 5 bases clipped from V and 4 bases from J, the junction kept 4 bases outside the gene matches. The V gene's germline CDR1 is SEHNR and CDR2 FQNEAQ (reference sequence). This CDR3 contains 14 residues.

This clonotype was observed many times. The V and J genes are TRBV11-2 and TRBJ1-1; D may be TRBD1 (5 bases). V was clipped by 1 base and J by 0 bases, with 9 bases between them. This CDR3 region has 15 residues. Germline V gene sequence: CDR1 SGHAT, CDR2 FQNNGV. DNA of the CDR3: TGTGCCAGCAGCTTAGCGGGGGATATGAACACTGAAGCTTTCTTT. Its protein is CASSLAGDMNTEAFF.

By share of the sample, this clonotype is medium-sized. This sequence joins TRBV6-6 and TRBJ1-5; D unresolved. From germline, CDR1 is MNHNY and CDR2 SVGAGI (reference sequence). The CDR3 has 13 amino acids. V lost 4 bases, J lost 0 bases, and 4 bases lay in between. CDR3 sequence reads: CASSSYSNQPQHF. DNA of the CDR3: TGTGCCAGCAGTTCTTATAGCAATCAGCCCCAGCATTTT.

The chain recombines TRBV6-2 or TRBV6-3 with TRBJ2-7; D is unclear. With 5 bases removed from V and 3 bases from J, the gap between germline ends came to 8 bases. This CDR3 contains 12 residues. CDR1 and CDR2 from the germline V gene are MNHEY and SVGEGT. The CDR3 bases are TGTGCCAGCAGTCAGGACGGCTACGAGCAGTACTTC. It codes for CASSQDGYEQYF.

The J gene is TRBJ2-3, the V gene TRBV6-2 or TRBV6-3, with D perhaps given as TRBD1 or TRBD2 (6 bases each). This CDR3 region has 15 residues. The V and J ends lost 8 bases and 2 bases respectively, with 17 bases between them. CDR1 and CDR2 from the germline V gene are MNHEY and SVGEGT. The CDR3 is CASRHGGLHTDTQYF. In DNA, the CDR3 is TGTGCCAGCCGCCACGGGGGCCTGCACACAGATACGCAGTATTTT.

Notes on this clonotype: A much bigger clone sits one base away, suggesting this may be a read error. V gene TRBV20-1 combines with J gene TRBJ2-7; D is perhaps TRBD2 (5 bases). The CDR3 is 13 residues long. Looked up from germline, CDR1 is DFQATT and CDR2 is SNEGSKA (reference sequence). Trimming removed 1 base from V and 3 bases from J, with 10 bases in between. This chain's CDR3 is CSARGGRYYEQYF. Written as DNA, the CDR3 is TGCAGTGCTAGAGGCGGGCGGTACTACGAGCAGTACTTC.

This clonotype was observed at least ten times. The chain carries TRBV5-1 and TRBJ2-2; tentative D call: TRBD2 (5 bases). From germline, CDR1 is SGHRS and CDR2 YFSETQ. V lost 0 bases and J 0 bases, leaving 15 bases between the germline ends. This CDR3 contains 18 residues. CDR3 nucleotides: TGCGCCAGCAGCTTGGATAGCGTTATACCCGCGAACACCGGGGAGCTGTTTTTT. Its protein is CASSLDSVIPANTGELFF.

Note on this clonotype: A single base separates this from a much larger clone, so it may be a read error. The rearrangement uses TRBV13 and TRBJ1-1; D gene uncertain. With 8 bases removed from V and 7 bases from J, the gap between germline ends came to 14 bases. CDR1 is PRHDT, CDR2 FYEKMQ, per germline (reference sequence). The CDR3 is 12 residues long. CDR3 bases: TGTGCCAGCGGCTCCAGACGGATTGAAGCTTTCTTT. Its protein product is CASGSRRIEAFF.

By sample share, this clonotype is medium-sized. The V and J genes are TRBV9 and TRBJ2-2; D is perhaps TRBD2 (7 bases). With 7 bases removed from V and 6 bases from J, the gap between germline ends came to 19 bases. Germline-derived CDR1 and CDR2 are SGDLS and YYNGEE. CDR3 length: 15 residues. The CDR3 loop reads CASSEGGSRAGELFF. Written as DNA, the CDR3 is TGTGCCAGCTCGGAGGGGGGGAGTAGGGCCGGGGAGCTGTTTTTT.

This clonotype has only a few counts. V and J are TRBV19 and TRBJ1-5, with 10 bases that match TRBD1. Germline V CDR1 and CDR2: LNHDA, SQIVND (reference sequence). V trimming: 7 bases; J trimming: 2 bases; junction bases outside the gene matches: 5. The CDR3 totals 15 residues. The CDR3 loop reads CASKLGTGGNQPQHF. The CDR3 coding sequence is TGTGCCAGTAAGCTGGGGACAGGGGGCAATCAGCCCCAGCATTTT.

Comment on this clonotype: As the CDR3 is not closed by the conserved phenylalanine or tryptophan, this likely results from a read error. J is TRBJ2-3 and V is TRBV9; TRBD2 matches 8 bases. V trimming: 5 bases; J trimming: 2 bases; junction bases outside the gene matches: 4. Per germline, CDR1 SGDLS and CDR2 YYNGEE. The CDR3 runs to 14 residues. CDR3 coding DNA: TGTGCCAGCAGTGATAGCGGGACCACAGATACGCAGTATCTT. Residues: CASSDSGTTDTQYL.

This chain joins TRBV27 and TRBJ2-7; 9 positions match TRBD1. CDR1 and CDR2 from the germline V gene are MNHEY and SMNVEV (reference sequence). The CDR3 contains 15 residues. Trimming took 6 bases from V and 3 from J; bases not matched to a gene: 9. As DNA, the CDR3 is TGTGCCAGCAGCCGGGGACAGGGATCGGACTACGAGCAGTACTTC. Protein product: CASSRGQGSDYEQYF.

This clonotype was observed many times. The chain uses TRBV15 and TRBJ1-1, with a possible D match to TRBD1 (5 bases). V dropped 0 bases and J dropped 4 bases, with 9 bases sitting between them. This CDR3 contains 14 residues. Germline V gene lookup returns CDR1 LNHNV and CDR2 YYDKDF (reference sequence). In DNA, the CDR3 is TGTGCCACCAGCAGAGATCGACAGACCACTGAAGCTTTCTTT. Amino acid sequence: CATSRDRQTTEAFF.

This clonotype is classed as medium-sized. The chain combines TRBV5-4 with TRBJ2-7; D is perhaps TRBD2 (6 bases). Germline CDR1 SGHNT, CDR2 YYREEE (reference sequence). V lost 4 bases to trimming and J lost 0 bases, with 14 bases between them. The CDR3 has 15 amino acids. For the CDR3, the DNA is TGTGCCAGCAGCCCCGGGACTGCAAGCTCCTACGAGCAGTACTTC. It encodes CASSPGTASSYEQYF.

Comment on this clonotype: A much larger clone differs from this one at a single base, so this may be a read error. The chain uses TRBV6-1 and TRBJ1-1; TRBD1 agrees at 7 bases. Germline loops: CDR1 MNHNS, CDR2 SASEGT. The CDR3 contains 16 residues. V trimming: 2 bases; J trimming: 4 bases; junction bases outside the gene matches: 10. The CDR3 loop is CASSEIGGAYSTEAFF. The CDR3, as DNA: TGTGCCAGCAGTGAAATAGGGGGCGCGTATAGCACTGAAGCTTTCTTT.

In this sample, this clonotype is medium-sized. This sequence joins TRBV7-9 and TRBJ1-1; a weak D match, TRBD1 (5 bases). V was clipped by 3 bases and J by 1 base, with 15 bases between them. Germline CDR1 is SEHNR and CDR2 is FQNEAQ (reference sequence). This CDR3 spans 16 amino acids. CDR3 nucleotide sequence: TGTGCCAGCAGCTTCGGGCAGGGAGGGACGAACACTGAAGCTTTCTTT. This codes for CASSFGQGGTNTEAFF.

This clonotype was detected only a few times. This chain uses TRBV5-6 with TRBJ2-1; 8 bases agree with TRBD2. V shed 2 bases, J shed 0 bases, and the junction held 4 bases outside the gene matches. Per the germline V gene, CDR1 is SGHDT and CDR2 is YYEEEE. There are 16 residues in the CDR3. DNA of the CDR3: TGTGCCAGCAGCTTATCTGGACTAGCCTCCTACAATGAGCAGTTCTTC. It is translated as CASSLSGLASYNEQFF.

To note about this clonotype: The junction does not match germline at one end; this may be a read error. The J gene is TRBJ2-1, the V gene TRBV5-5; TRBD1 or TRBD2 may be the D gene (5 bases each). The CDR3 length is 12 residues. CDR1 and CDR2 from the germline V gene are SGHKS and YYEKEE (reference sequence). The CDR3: CATEGIRYGQSF. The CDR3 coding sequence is TGTGCCACCGAGGGGATACGGTATGGGCAGTCCTTC.

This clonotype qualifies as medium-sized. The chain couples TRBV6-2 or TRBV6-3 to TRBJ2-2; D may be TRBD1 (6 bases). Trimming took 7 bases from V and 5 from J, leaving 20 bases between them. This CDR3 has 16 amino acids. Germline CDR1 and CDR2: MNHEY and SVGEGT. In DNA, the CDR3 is TGTGCCAGCACAAACGAGCAGGGGATAATTACCGGGGAGCTGTTTTTT. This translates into CASTNEQGIITGELFF.

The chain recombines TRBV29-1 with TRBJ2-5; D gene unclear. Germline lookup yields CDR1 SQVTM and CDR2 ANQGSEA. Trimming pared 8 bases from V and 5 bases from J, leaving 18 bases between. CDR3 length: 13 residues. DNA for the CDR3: TGCAGCCCAAGTTCGTTAAGTGGGGAGACCCAGTACTTC. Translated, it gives CSPSSLSGETQYF.

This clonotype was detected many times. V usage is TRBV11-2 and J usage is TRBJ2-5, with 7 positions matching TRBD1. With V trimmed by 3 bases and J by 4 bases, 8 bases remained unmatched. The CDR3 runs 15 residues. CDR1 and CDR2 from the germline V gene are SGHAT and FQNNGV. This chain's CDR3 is CASSFLTGSGETQYF. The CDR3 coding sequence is TGTGCCAGCAGCTTCCTGACAGGGTCTGGAGAGACCCAGTACTTC.

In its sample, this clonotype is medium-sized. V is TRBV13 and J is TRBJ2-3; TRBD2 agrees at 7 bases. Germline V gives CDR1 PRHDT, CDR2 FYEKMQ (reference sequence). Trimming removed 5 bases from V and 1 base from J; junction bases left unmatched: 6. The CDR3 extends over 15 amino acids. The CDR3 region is CASSPGLSGTDTQYF. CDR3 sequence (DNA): TGTGCCAGCAGCCCGGGACTAAGTGGCACAGATACGCAGTATTTT.

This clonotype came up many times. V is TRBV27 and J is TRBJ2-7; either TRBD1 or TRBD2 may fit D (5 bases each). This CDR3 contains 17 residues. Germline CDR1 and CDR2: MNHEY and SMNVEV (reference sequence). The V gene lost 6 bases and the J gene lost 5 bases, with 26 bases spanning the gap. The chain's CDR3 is CASSRTEVRGDLNEQYF. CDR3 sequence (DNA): TGTGCCAGCAGCCGGACCGAGGTGAGGGGCGATCTGAACGAGCAGTACTTC.

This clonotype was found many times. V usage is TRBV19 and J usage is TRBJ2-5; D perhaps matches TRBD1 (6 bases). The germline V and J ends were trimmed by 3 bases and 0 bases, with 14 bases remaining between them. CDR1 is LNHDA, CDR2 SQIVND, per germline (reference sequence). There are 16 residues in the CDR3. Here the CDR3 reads CASSMGARAYQETQYF. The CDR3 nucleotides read TGTGCCAGTAGTATGGGGGCCAGAGCGTACCAAGAGACCCAGTACTTC.

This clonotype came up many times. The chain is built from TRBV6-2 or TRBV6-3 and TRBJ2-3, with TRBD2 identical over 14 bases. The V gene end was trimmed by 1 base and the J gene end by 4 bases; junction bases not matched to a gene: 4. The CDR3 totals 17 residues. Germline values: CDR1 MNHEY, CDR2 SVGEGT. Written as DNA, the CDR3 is TGTGCCAGCAGTTACTGGGGACTAGCGGGGGCCTCAGATACGCAGTATTTT. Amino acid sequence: CASSYWGLAGASDTQYF.

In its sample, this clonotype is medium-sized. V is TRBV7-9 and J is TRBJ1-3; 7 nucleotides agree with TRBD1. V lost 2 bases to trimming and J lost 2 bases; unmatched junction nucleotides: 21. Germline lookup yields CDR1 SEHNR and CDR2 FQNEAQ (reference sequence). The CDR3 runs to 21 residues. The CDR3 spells CASSLPVTGEVSRGPGNTIYF. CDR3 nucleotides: TGTGCCAGCAGCTTACCCGTTACAGGGGAAGTCAGTAGGGGACCTGGAAACACCATATATTTT.

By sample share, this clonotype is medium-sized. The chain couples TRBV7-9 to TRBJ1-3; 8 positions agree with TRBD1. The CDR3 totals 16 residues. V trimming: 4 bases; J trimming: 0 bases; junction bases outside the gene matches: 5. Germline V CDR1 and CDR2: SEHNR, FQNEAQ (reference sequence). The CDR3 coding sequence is TGTGCCAGCAGCTCGGGACAGGACCCCTCTGGAAACACCATATATTTT. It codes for CASSSGQDPSGNTIYF.

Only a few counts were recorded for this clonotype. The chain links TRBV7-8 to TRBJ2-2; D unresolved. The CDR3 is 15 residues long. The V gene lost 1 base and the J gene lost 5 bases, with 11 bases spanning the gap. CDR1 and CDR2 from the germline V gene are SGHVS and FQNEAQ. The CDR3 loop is CASSLGPMGTGELFF. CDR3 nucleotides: TGTGCCAGCAGCTTAGGCCCTATGGGGACCGGGGAGCTGTTTTTT. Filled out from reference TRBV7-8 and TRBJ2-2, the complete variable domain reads GAGVSQSPRYKVAKRGQDVALRCDPISGHVSLFWYQQALGQGPEFLTYFQNEAQLDKSGLPSDRFFAERPEGSVSTLKIQRTQQEDSAVYLCASSLGPMGTGELFFGEGSRLTVL.

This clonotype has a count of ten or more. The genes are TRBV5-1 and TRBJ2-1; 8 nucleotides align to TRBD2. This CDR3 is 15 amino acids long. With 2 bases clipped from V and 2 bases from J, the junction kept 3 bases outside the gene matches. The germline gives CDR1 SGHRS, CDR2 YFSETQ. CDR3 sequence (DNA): TGCGCCAGCAGCTTCCAAGCGGGAGCCTACAATGAGCAGTTCTTC. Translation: CASSFQAGAYNEQFF.